Each of the 30 T cell receptor beta chains below was sequenced from the same sample in a study of CD8 T cells in ankylosing spondylitis. TCRdb redid the calling of the 5' RACE reads with MiXCR, one entry per CDR3 protein. The sample lists 300,000 to 350,000 distinct CDR3 sequences; less than 25% were seen once. Sequenced sample: blood, either unsorted or a sorted T cell fraction (not recorded which). The receptors here all came from a female donor with ankylosing spondylitis or in good health (not recorded which).

The V gene is TRBV7-9, the J gene TRBJ2-2; D gene uncertain. CDR1 SEHNR and CDR2 FQNEAQ come from the germline V gene (reference sequence). V lost 5 bases and J lost 0, with 7 bases in between. The CDR3 runs 14 residues. CDR3 region: CASSVSANTGELFF. The CDR3 DNA reads TGTGCCAGCAGCGTATCAGCGAACACCGGGGAGCTGTTTTTT.

This chain links TRBV6-5 with TRBJ2-7; D may be TRBD1 (6 bases). This CDR3 is 12 amino acids long. CDR1 and CDR2 from the germline V gene are MNHEY and SVGAGI. V was clipped by 4 bases and J by 6 bases, with 10 bases between them. CDR3 nucleotides: TGTGCCAGCAGTTCTCCAGGGGTCGAGCAGTACTTC. This gives the protein CASSSPGVEQYF.

This clonotype was seen more than once but under ten times. V is TRBV7-9 and J is TRBJ2-1; possibly TRBD1 or TRBD2 for D (6 bases each). CDR1 SEHNR and CDR2 FQNEAQ come from the germline V gene (reference sequence). V was clipped by 5 bases and J by 8 bases, with 22 bases between them. This CDR3 is built from 16 residues. This chain's CDR3 is CASSLLTGLQGHEQFF. DNA for the CDR3: TGTGCCAGCAGCCTATTAACGGGACTCCAGGGGCATGAGCAGTTCTTC.

J is TRBJ2-7 and V is TRBV7-9, with 10 nucleotides matching TRBD1. Germline-derived CDR1 and CDR2 are SEHNR and FQNEAQ (reference sequence). Losses at the gene ends were 3 bases for V and 3 bases for J; bases not matched to a gene: 2. The CDR3 runs 14 residues. CDR3 in DNA: TGTGCCAGCAGCTTGGGACAGGGGAACTACGAGCAGTACTTC. Protein: CASSLGQGNYEQYF. The full variable domain, in which reference TRBV7-9 and TRBJ2-7 provide the parts outside the CDR3, is DTGVSQNPRHKITKRGQNVTFRCDPISEHNRLYWYRQTLGQGPEFLTYFQNEAQLEKSRLLSDRFSAERPKGSFSTLEIQRTEQGDSAMYLCASSLGQGNYEQYFGPGTRLTVT.

The chain recombines TRBV7-9 with TRBJ1-6; unclear D gene. Germline V lookup: CDR1 SEHNR, CDR2 FQNEAQ (reference sequence). The CDR3 is made up of 14 amino acids. Trimming took 5 bases from V and 9 from J, leaving 14 bases between them. The CDR3 DNA sequence: TGTGCCAGCAGCCTCGCTCAGAACTTTTCACCCCTCCACTTT. Translated, it gives CASSLAQNFSPLHF.

This clonotype has a count of ten or more. V usage is TRBV18 and J usage is TRBJ1-2; D is ambiguous. The germline V gene encodes CDR1 KGHSH and CDR2 LQKENI. V lost 4 bases and J lost 0, with 6 bases in between. The CDR3 length is 13 residues. The DNA for the CDR3 is TGTGCCAGCTCACAGGCCACTAACTATGGCTACACCTTC. It encodes CASSQATNYGYTF.

This clonotype was observed at least ten times. This chain connects TRBV29-1 to TRBJ1-3; the D is unclear. The CDR3 extends over 13 amino acids. The V gene lost 4 bases and the J gene lost 0 bases, with 7 bases spanning the gap. CDR1 and CDR2 (germline): SQVTM, ANQGSEA. The CDR3 loop reads CSVGQTSGNTIYF. Written as DNA, the CDR3 is TGCAGCGTTGGGCAAACCTCTGGAAACACCATATATTTT.

In its sample, this clonotype was seen a few times. This chain links TRBV7-2 with TRBJ2-5, with 7 bases aligning to TRBD2. J gave up 4 bases and V 5 bases, and 7 bases lay outside the gene matches. This CDR3 has 14 residues. The germline CDR1 and CDR2 sequences are SGHTA and FQGNSA. CDR3 DNA: TGTGCCAGCAGCCTCGGGAGGCTCAGAGAGACCCAGTACTTC. Translating it yields CASSLGRLRETQYF.

The chain has TRBV25-1 and TRBJ2-5; a possible D gene is TRBD2 (5 bases). CDR1 MGHDK and CDR2 SYGVNS come from the germline V gene. V was cut by 5 bases and J by 6 bases, with 16 bases left in between. This CDR3 spans 14 amino acids. Here the CDR3 DNA reads TGTGCCAGCAGTATGAGGGATAATACGAAGACCCAGTACTTC. It translates to CASSMRDNTKTQYF.

This clonotype was recorded many times. V is TRBV6-5 and J is TRBJ1-1, with D tentatively TRBD1 (6 bases). Germline CDR1 reads MNHEY; CDR2 reads SVGAGI. CDR3 size: 14 residues. Trimming removed 2 bases from V and 1 base from J, with 8 bases in between. The CDR3 DNA sequence: TGTGCCAGCAGTTACAGGGGGAGGAACACTGAAGCTTTCTTT. The encoded protein is CASSYRGRNTEAFF.

V and J are TRBV18 and TRBJ2-1; 8 bases agree with TRBD2. Germline V gene data show CDR1 as KGHSH and CDR2 as LQKENI. The junction had 4 bases not matched to a gene; V was cut back by 5 bases and J by 1 base. The CDR3 sequence is 15 residues long. Written as DNA, the CDR3 is TGTGCCAGCTCAGGCATAGCGGGATCCTACAATGAGCAGTTCTTC. It is translated as CASSGIAGSYNEQFF.

This clonotype was counted once. This chain joins TRBV7-9 and TRBJ2-1, with TRBD1 identical over 7 bases. The CDR3 is made up of 11 amino acids. Germline trimming cut 5 bases from V and 14 bases from J; bases unmatched to any gene: 6. In germline, CDR1 is SEHNR, CDR2 FQNEAQ (reference sequence). In nucleotides, the CDR3 is TGTGCCAGCAGCCTGGAAGACAGGGAGTTCTTC. It translates to CASSLEDREFF.

This clonotype appeared a few times. This chain uses TRBV4-3 with TRBJ2-1, with TRBD2 matching 14 bases. Germline V lookup: CDR1 LGHNA, CDR2 YSLEER. The CDR3 sequence is 15 residues long. The V gene end was trimmed by 5 bases and the J gene end by 14 bases; junction bases not matched to a gene: 11. CDR3 bases: TGCGCCAGCAGCTCGCGACTAGCGGGAGGGCAGAGAAAGTTCTTC. It translates to CASSSRLAGGQRKFF.

In its sample, this clonotype was seen many times. This chain uses TRBV15 with TRBJ2-5, with 10 bases that match TRBD2. Germline V gene lookup returns CDR1 LNHNV and CDR2 YYDKDF (reference sequence). After removal of 1 base from V and 5 bases from J, the junction contained 7 bases not matched to a gene. The CDR3 runs 16 residues. The CDR3, as DNA: TGTGCCACCAGCAGAGTATCAGCGGGAGGGCCTGAGACCCAGTACTTC. This gives the protein CATSRVSAGGPETQYF. Drawing the rest from reference TRBV15 and TRBJ2-5, the complete variable domain is DAMVIQNPRYQVTQFGKPVTLSCSQTLNHNVMYWYQQKSSQAPKLLFHYYDKDFNNEADTPDNFQSRRPNTSFCFLDIRSPGLGDTAMYLCATSRVSAGGPETQYFGPGTRLLVL.

This clonotype was observed a few times. The rearrangement uses TRBV18 and TRBJ2-5, with no clear D. V lost 3 bases and J 2 bases, leaving 10 bases between the germline ends. The CDR3 extends over 14 amino acids. Germline-derived CDR1 and CDR2 are KGHSH and LQKENI. As DNA, the CDR3 is TGTGCCAGCTCACCTTTTGTCGGACAAGAGACCCAGTACTTC. Translated, it gives CASSPFVGQETQYF.

The V call is TRBV12-3 or TRBV12-4, the J call TRBJ2-7; D is perhaps TRBD1 or TRBD2 (5 bases each). Trimming took off 6 bases at V and 4 bases at J, with 13 bases between the two ends. CDR3 size: 13 residues. CDR3 coding DNA: TGTGCCAGCAGAGAAGGGACCAAATACGAGCAGTACTTC. This encodes CASREGTKYEQYF.

This clonotype has ten or more counts. The chain has TRBV5-5 and TRBJ2-7; D is ambiguous. Germline V gene sequence: CDR1 SGHKS, CDR2 YYEKEE (reference sequence). V shed 3 bases and J shed 5 bases, with 15 bases lying between them. This CDR3 region has 14 residues. CDR3 sequence: CASSSRNGNDEQYF. The CDR3, as DNA: TGTGCCAGCAGCTCCAGGAATGGGAACGACGAGCAGTACTTC.

At least ten counts were recorded for this clonotype. The chain is built from TRBV7-8 and TRBJ2-3; D unclear. The length of the CDR3 is 16 residues. Per the germline V gene, CDR1 is SGHVS and CDR2 is FQNEAQ. V gave up 1 base and J gave up 3 bases, with 14 bases separating them. The CDR3 loop is CASSLGVGRLTDTQYF. CDR3 in DNA: TGTGCCAGCAGCTTAGGGGTCGGACGTCTGACAGATACGCAGTATTTT.

This chain uses TRBV7-8 with TRBJ2-6; D unclear. Germline V gene sequence: CDR1 SGHVS, CDR2 FQNEAQ. This CDR3 has 17 amino acids. V lost 1 base to trimming and J lost 2 bases, with 12 bases between them. The CDR3 spells CASSLEQVTAGANVLTF. CDR3 DNA: TGTGCCAGCAGCTTAGAGCAGGTTACAGCTGGGGCCAACGTCCTGACTTTC.

This clonotype was found a few times. The chain couples TRBV4-2 to TRBJ2-1, with D tentatively TRBD2 (6 bases). Germline V gives CDR1 LGHNA, CDR2 YNFKEQ. The CDR3 sequence is 16 residues long. V shed 3 bases and J shed 8 bases, with 20 bases lying between them. The DNA for the CDR3 is TGTGCCAGCAGCCAGCCTTCGGGACTTTCTTGGGATGAGCAGTTCTTC. Amino acids: CASSQPSGLSWDEQFF.

This clonotype occurred many times. This chain uses TRBV20-1 with TRBJ2-7; TRBD1 aligns across 11 bases. Trimming removed 7 bases from V and 7 bases from J; junction bases left unmatched: 9. The CDR3 consists of 13 residues. Germline CDR1 reads DFQATT; CDR2 reads SNEGSKA (reference sequence). The CDR3 region has the DNA TGCAGTGTTTGGACAGGGGGCGCGGAGGAGCAGTACTTC. Translated, it gives CSVWTGGAEEQYF.

The chain combines TRBV21-1 with TRBJ1-5; the DNA was not used to check the table's D call, TRBD1. TRBV21-1 has pseudogene status. The CDR3 is made up of 15 amino acids. As DNA, the CDR3 is TGTGCCAGCAGGCGGGACAGTTCTAGCAATCAGCCCCAGCATTTT. Encoded protein: CASRRDSSSNQPQHF.

The chain carries TRBV12-3 or TRBV12-4 and TRBJ2-1, with 16 bases fitting TRBD2. V lost 1 base to trimming and J lost 5 bases; unmatched junction nucleotides: 2. The CDR3 has 17 amino acids. CDR3 sequence (DNA): TGTGCCAGCAGTTTAGAGGGACTAGCGGGAGGGAACAATGAGCAGTTCTTC. This sequence encodes CASSLEGLAGGNNEQFF.

This clonotype came up a few times. The chain couples TRBV9 to TRBJ2-7; D is possibly TRBD2 (5 bases). CDR1 is SGDLS, CDR2 YYNGEE, per germline. The ends were cut back, 1 base at V and 0 bases at J, with 8 bases in the middle. The CDR3 length is 14 residues. The DNA for the CDR3 is TGTGCCAGCAGCGTAAGCGGTAACTCCTACGAGCAGTACTTC. Its translation: CASSVSGNSYEQYF.

This clonotype was observed a handful of times. The V call is TRBV7-2, the J call TRBJ2-1; D is unresolved. The CDR3 covers 14 residues. The germline V gene has CDR1 SGHTA and CDR2 FQGNSA. The V end lost 3 bases, the J end lost 3 bases, and 9 bases lay between the germline ends. The CDR3 DNA follows: TGTGCCAGCAGCTTTAGGGTCGTCTACAATGAGCAGTTCTTC. It encodes CASSFRVVYNEQFF.

The genes are TRBV10-3 and TRBJ2-1; D gene ambiguous. There are 15 residues in the CDR3. Germline V gene sequence: CDR1 ENHRY, CDR2 SYGVKD. V lost 3 bases, J lost 0 bases, and 9 bases lay in between. CDR3 DNA sequence: TGTGCCATCAGTGAAGGACCCAGCTCCTACAATGAGCAGTTCTTC. Its translation is CAISEGPSSYNEQFF.

This clonotype was seen more than once but under ten times. The chain has TRBV7-2 and TRBJ2-7, with a weak D call TRBD1 (5 bases). The CDR3 contains 14 residues. V shed 7 bases and J shed 7 bases, with 20 bases lying between them. The germline CDR1 and CDR2 sequences are SGHTA and FQGNSA. CDR3 residues: CASTTQTSRGEQYF. The CDR3 nucleotides are TGTGCCAGCACCACTCAGACCTCTAGGGGTGAGCAGTACTTC.

V gene TRBV28 combines with J gene TRBJ2-3; 7 positions agree with TRBD2. CDR1 and CDR2 from the germline V gene are MDHEN and SYDVKM. Germline trimming cut 6 bases from V and 0 bases from J; bases unmatched to any gene: 9. The CDR3 totals 16 residues. The CDR3 here is CASRRRSSGSTDTQYF. CDR3 DNA sequence: TGTGCCAGCAGAAGGCGATCTAGCGGTAGCACAGATACGCAGTATTTT.

This clonotype was picked up a small number of times. V is TRBV6-5 and J is TRBJ2-7; 7 nucleotides line up with TRBD1. The CDR3 loop spans 14 amino acids. The germline V gene has CDR1 MNHEY and CDR2 SVGAGI. Unmatched junction bases numbered 8, after V lost 2 bases and J lost 7 bases. The CDR3 protein is CASSYGDSLGEQYF. For the CDR3, the DNA is TGTGCCAGCAGTTACGGGGACAGCCTGGGAGAGCAGTACTTC.

This clonotype has just a few counts. The chain employs TRBV3-1 and TRBJ2-7; D is uncertain. Germline V gene data show CDR1 as LGHDT and CDR2 as YNNKEL (reference sequence). Between the trimmed V and J ends, which lost 5 bases and 2 bases, there was a span of 13 bases. CDR3 size: 14 residues. CDR3 nucleotide sequence: TGTGCCAGCAGCTCCCGCAGGAACGCCTACGAGCAGTACTTC. It translates to CASSSRRNAYEQYF.